The next 23 T cell receptor beta chains were all read from a single sample in a study of T cell changes during pregnancy in multiple sclerosis. The assay was immunoSEQ multiplex PCR, and TCRdb's table has in-frame clones only and misses some. The sample has about 100,000 clones, roughly 90% seen once. Sequenced material: peripheral blood, taken after pregnancy. Every receptor here comes from a female donor with multiple sclerosis, enrolled in a pregnancy study.

The rearrangement uses TRBV7-8 and TRBJ2-7; D is possibly TRBD1 (6 bases). Per the germline V gene, CDR1 is SGHVS and CDR2 is FQNEAQ. Trimming removed 8 bases from V and 5 bases from J, with 19 bases in between. The CDR3 spans 14 residues. CDR3 sequence (DNA): TGTGCCAGCCCCCACCAGCAGGGGTGGCACGAGCAGTACTTC. It is translated as CASPHQQGWHEQYF.

The chain uses TRBV5-1 and TRBJ2-3; no reliable D call. Germline V gene lookup returns CDR1 SGHRS and CDR2 YFSETQ. With 0 bases removed from V and 5 bases from J, the gap between germline ends came to 13 bases. The CDR3 is 15 amino acids. DNA for the CDR3: TGCGCCAGCAGCTTGGGGGTCGGAGAAGGAGATACGCAGTATTTT. Its translation is CASSLGVGEGDTQYF.

CDR3 protein: CASSLAASGGYEQYF. The CDR3 DNA is TGTGCCAGCAGCTTAGCGGCTAGCGGGGGGTACGAGCAGTACTTC. V is TRBV13 and J is TRBJ2-7; 11 nucleotides match TRBD2. Germline assignment: CDR1 PRHDT and CDR2 FYEKMQ (reference sequence). The length of the CDR3 is 15 residues. The junction had 3 bases not matched to a gene; V was cut back by 1 base and J by 4 bases.

The chain uses TRBV7-2 and TRBJ2-5, with 10 bases fitting TRBD1. Trimming removed 5 bases from V and 5 bases from J; junction bases left unmatched: 11. Germline V gives CDR1 SGHTA, CDR2 FQGNSA. The CDR3 extends over 16 amino acids. Here the CDR3 reads CASSRGGTGAGETQYF. CDR3 DNA: TGTGCCAGCAGCCGCGGCGGGACAGGGGCTGGCGAGACCCAGTACTTC.

The chain is built from TRBV5-4 and TRBJ1-1, with 7 positions matching TRBD1. This CDR3 has 17 residues. Germline trimming cut 0 bases from V and 3 bases from J; bases unmatched to any gene: 11. Germline CDR1 and CDR2: SGHNT and YYREEE (reference sequence). CDR3 sequence (DNA): TGTGCCAGCAGCTTGGTATGGACAGGTGATCTCGACACTGAAGCTTTCTTT. Its translation: CASSLVWTGDLDTEAFF.

This clone was seen a single time. V and J are TRBV5-1 and TRBJ2-1; TRBD2 is a possible D gene (6 bases). The CDR3 runs to 15 residues. Between the trimmed V and J ends, which lost 0 bases and 2 bases, there was a span of 9 bases. Germline V CDR1 and CDR2: SGHRS, YFSETQ. The CDR3 is CASSLDGSTYNEQFF. CDR3 DNA sequence: TGCGCCAGCAGCTTGGACGGGAGCACCTACAATGAGCAGTTCTTC.

The rearrangement links TRBV19 to TRBJ2-4; the D gene is possibly TRBD2 (6 bases). Germline loops: CDR1 LNHDA, CDR2 SQIVND (reference sequence). The CDR3 extends over 15 amino acids. Between the trimmed V and J ends, which lost 5 bases and 3 bases, there was a span of 14 bases. CDR3 in DNA: TGTGCCAGTAGTTCTGCGGGGCCCTACAAAAACATTCAGTACTTC. Translation gives CASSSAGPYKNIQYF.

The genes are TRBV13 and TRBJ2-3; 12 nucleotides match TRBD1. CDR1 and CDR2 from the germline V gene are PRHDT and FYEKMQ (reference sequence). The CDR3 extends over 15 amino acids. V trimming: 3 bases; J trimming: 9 bases; junction bases outside the gene matches: 7. CDR3 sequence reads: CASSFGTGGARTQYF. The CDR3 region has the DNA TGTGCCAGCAGCTTTGGGACAGGGGGCGCGAGAACGCAGTATTTT. The entire variable domain, with the rest obtained from reference TRBV13 and TRBJ2-3, is as follows: AAGVIQSPRHLIKEKRETATLKCYPIPRHDTVYWYQQGPGQDPQFLISFYEKMQSDKGSIPDRFSAQQFSDYHSELNMSSLELGDSALYFCASSFGTGGARTQYFGPGTRLTVL.

V and J are TRBV30 and TRBJ2-7, with 8 bases that match TRBD1. Per germline, CDR1 GTSNPN and CDR2 SVGIG (reference sequence). The CDR3 consists of 14 residues. V gave up 2 bases and J gave up 1 base; unmatched junction bases: 4. CDR3 sequence reads: CAWSPWTGSYEQYF. DNA of the CDR3: TGTGCCTGGAGTCCTTGGACAGGGTCCTACGAGCAGTACTTC.

The chain combines TRBV5-1 with TRBJ1-1; no firm D call. Trimming took 4 bases from V and 0 from J, leaving 16 bases between them. The CDR3 has 16 residues. The germline gives CDR1 SGHRS, CDR2 YFSETQ. CDR3 nucleotide sequence: TGCGCCAGCAGCCAAGAGACTGGTTGGGTGAACACTGAAGCTTTCTTT. It encodes CASSQETGWVNTEAFF.

This sequence joins TRBV6-5 and TRBJ2-5; D perhaps matches TRBD1 (6 bases). V lost 0 bases, J lost 5 bases, and 16 bases lay in between. Germline CDR1 MNHEY, CDR2 SVGAGI. The CDR3 has 16 residues. The CDR3, as DNA: TGTGCCAGCAGTTACTCGACCAGGGGACCCGTGGAGACCCAGTACTTC. Residues: CASSYSTRGPVETQYF.

The rearrangement uses TRBV11-1 and TRBJ2-7, with no clear D. V shed 0 bases and J shed 3 bases, with 6 bases lying between them. This CDR3 has 13 residues. Germline V gene data show CDR1 as SGHAT and CDR2 as FQDESV (reference sequence). CDR3 DNA sequence: TGTGCCAGCAGCTTAGCGCCGGGCTACGAGCAGTACTTC. It specifies CASSLAPGYEQYF.

The V and J genes are TRBV5-1 and TRBJ2-1, with 9 bases that match TRBD2. The CDR3 is 15 residues long. V was clipped by 0 bases and J by 3 bases; unmatched bases: 1. Germline lookup yields CDR1 SGHRS and CDR2 YFSETQ. Here the CDR3 reads CASSLGLADYNEQFF. The CDR3 DNA reads as TGCGCCAGCAGCTTGGGACTAGCGGACTACAATGAGCAGTTCTTC.

This chain links TRBV5-1 with TRBJ1-6; tentatively, D is TRBD1 (5 bases). V lost 4 bases to trimming and J lost 9 bases, with 17 bases between them. CDR1 SGHRS and CDR2 YFSETQ come from the germline V gene. CDR3 length equals 15 residues. As DNA, the CDR3 is TGCGCCAGCAGCCAGAGTGGGGGGGAAGTTTCACCCCTCCACTTT. It is translated as CASSQSGGEVSPLHF.

The J gene is TRBJ1-5, the V gene TRBV12-1; the table's D call TRBD1 went unverified against the DNA. TRBV12-1 is listed as a pseudogene. CDR3 length equals 16 residues. The CDR3 region is CASSADGQGAGQPQHF. In DNA, the CDR3 is TGTGCCAGCAGCGCCGACGGACAGGGGGCAGGTCAGCCCCAGCATTTT.

This clone has only a few counts. The chain has TRBV6-1 and TRBJ1-4; TRBD1 matches 10 bases. Germline CDR1 MNHNS, CDR2 SASEGT. CDR3 length: 16 residues. J was trimmed by 5 bases and V by 2 bases; bases with no gene match: 5. The DNA of the CDR3 is TGTGCCAGCAGTGAATCGGTGGGACAGGGGAATGAAAAACTGTTTTTT. It encodes CASSESVGQGNEKLFF.

The genes are TRBV27 and TRBJ2-7; D gene unclear. Germline V lookup: CDR1 MNHEY, CDR2 SMNVEV (reference sequence). With 0 bases removed from V and 4 bases from J, the gap between germline ends came to 10 bases. This CDR3 is built from 14 residues. The DNA of the CDR3 is TGTGCCAGCAGTTTATCGCGCGCCTTGTACGAGCAGTACTTC. This codes for CASSLSRALYEQYF.

The chain combines TRBV7-2 with TRBJ2-7; no clear D gene. Trimming cost V 4 bases and J 3 bases, with 4 bases left between them. The CDR3 runs 11 residues. CDR1 is SGHTA and CDR2 is FQGNSA in the germline V gene. CDR3 residues: CASSSLYEQYF. In DNA, the CDR3 is TGTGCCAGCAGCTCCCTCTACGAGCAGTACTTC. The full variable domain, its missing parts supplied by reference TRBV7-2 and TRBJ2-7, is GAGVSQSPSNKVTEKGKDVELRCDPISGHTALYWYRQSLGQGLEFLIYFQGNSAPDKSGLPSDRFSAERTGGSVSTLTIQRTQQEDSAVYLCASSSLYEQYFGPGTRLTVT.

The rearrangement links TRBV6-8 to TRBJ2-7; 7 bases align to TRBD2. The CDR3 contains 16 residues. Germline CDR1 and CDR2: MNHGY and SAAAGT. V trimming: 7 bases; J trimming: 2 bases; junction bases outside the gene matches: 14. CDR3 sequence reads: CASTGPGGREPYEQYF. The CDR3 nucleotides are TGTGCCAGCACGGGCCCCGGCGGGAGAGAGCCCTACGAGCAGTACTTC.

The chain has TRBV27 and TRBJ2-1; 7 positions agree with TRBD2. Germline loops: CDR1 MNHEY, CDR2 SMNVEV (reference sequence). The length of the CDR3 is 15 residues. After removal of 2 bases from V and 6 bases from J, the junction contained 7 bases not matched to a gene. DNA of the CDR3: TGTGCCAGCAGTTTACAAAGGACTAGTACCAATGAGCAGTTCTTC. Encoded protein: CASSLQRTSTNEQFF.

Of note for this clone: Other DNA sequences within the sample encode an identical CDR3. V gene TRBV5-1 combines with J gene TRBJ1-2; TRBD1 aligns across 7 bases. V gave up 2 bases and J gave up 5 bases; unmatched junction bases: 3. Germline CDR1 reads SGHRS; CDR2 reads YFSETQ. The CDR3 contains 13 residues. The CDR3 DNA sequence: TGCGCCAGCAGCTTAAGACAGGGATATGGCTACACCTTC. Translating gives CASSLRQGYGYTF.

This chain connects TRBV27 to TRBJ2-1, with 8 bases lining up with TRBD2. Trimming cost V 6 bases and J 1 base; bases outside gene matches: 8. Germline V gene data show CDR1 as MNHEY and CDR2 as SMNVEV (reference sequence). The CDR3 extends over 16 amino acids. This chain's CDR3 is CASRLGVAGSYNEQFF. As DNA, the CDR3 is TGTGCCAGCAGGTTAGGAGTAGCGGGGTCCTACAATGAGCAGTTCTTC.

The rearrangement joins TRBV6-5 to TRBJ1-2, with D possibly TRBD1 on 6 matching bases. This CDR3 comprises 13 residues. Germline CDR1 is MNHEY and CDR2 is SVGAGI. Trimming took off 2 bases at V and 4 bases at J, with 8 bases between the two ends. CDR3 amino acids: CASSYGQFYGYTF. CDR3 bases: TGTGCCAGCAGTTACGGACAGTTCTATGGCTACACCTTC.